The 21 T cell receptor beta chains below come from one sample, sequenced in a study of CD8+ T cells in alopecia areata (dated by TCRdb to 2016 to 2019). Library construction relied on the immunoSEQ multiplex PCR assay. RNA was extracted from all samples and reverse transcribed into cDNA, which served as template for TCR sequencing. As stored in TCRdb, this immuneACCESS dataset retains in-frame rearrangements with V and J assigned. A fraction of the clones does not appear; measured against another copy, unresolved V genes explain less than half of the discrepancy, and the remainder lacks a known reason. This sample holds over 150,000 clones; roughly 60% were observed only once. The ten largest clones add up to approximately 1.7% of the sample. The time point label for this specimen denotes: baseline before oral tofacitinib. This specimen was CD4+ T cells sorted from blood, taken at week 0. The receptors originated from a human donor with alopecia areata.

The chain recombines TRBV27 with TRBJ1-2; D perhaps matches TRBD1 (6 bases). The length of the CDR3 is 15 residues. Deletions cut 5 bases from V and 8 bases from J, with 21 bases between. Germline CDR1 and CDR2: MNHEY and SMNVEV (reference sequence). DNA of the CDR3: TGTGCCAGCAGTCTCGGACAGAATATGGCAGGGGGCTACACCTTC. It is translated as CASSLGQNMAGGYTF.

This clone has a handful of counts. The rearrangement links TRBV29-1 to TRBJ2-1; 7 bases are a match to TRBD1. Per the germline V gene, CDR1 is SQVTM and CDR2 is ANQGSEA. J was trimmed by 9 bases and V by 4 bases; bases with no gene match: 12. The CDR3 covers 14 residues. This CDR3 is CSVVSRDRDGEQFF. Here the CDR3 DNA reads TGCAGCGTTGTTTCGCGTGACAGGGATGGTGAGCAGTTCTTC.

This clone was picked up a small number of times. J is TRBJ2-7 and V is TRBV10-1; 8 bases align to TRBD1. The CDR3 covers 17 residues. Germline values: CDR1 WNHNN, CDR2 SYGVQD (reference sequence). With V trimmed by 6 bases and J by 0 bases, 13 bases remained unmatched. CDR3 DNA: TGCGCCAGCAGCGGTCCCGGGACAGGTTCGAGCTCCTACGAGCAGTACTTC. This sequence encodes CASSGPGTGSSSYEQYF.

The V and J genes are TRBV15 and TRBJ1-1, with D perhaps matching TRBD1 (6 bases). From germline, CDR1 is LNHNV and CDR2 YYDKDF (reference sequence). The CDR3 length is 14 residues. The V and J ends lost 4 bases and 4 bases respectively, with 13 bases between them. Here the CDR3 DNA reads TGTGCCACCAGCACAACAGGGTCAGTCACTGAAGCTTTCTTT. This translates into CATSTTGSVTEAFF. The complete variable domain, with remaining parts taken from reference TRBV15 and TRBJ1-1, reads DAMVIQNPRYQVTQFGKPVTLSCSQTLNHNVMYWYQQKSSQAPKLLFHYYDKDFNNEADTPDNFQSRRPNTSFCFLDIRSPGLGDTAMYLCATSTTGSVTEAFFGQGTRLTVV.

This clone was observed once. The chain employs TRBV4-3 and TRBJ1-2; 8 positions match TRBD1. Germline CDR1 LGHNA, CDR2 YSLEER. CDR3 length: 14 residues. With 5 bases clipped from V and 6 bases from J, the junction kept 8 bases outside the gene matches. The CDR3 sequence: CASSVPGGVDGYTF. CDR3 in DNA: TGCGCCAGCAGCGTCCCAGGGGGCGTGGATGGCTACACCTTC.

The rearrangement joins TRBV14 to TRBJ2-5, with TRBD1 identical over 7 bases. The CDR3 runs 13 residues. V lost 4 bases and J lost 4; bases outside the gene matches: 3. Germline V gives CDR1 SGHDN, CDR2 FVKESK. CDR3 DNA sequence: TGTGCCAGCAGCCTGGGACAGTTAGAGACCCAGTACTTC. Translation gives CASSLGQLETQYF.

The V gene is TRBV11-2, the J gene TRBJ1-1; 10 nucleotides agree with TRBD1. Germline CDR1 reads SGHAT; CDR2 reads FQNNGV. V was pared by 4 bases and J by 4 bases, with 3 bases of the junction left unmatched. The CDR3 sequence is 14 residues long. CDR3 DNA sequence: TGTGCCAGCAGCTCGAGGACAGGGGGCACTGAAGCTTTCTTT. Its protein product is CASSSRTGGTEAFF.

CDR3 nucleotides: TGTGCCAGCTCACCACCCGGGGAGAATGAGCAGTTCTTC. Residues: CASSPPGENEQFF. The chain joins TRBV18 to TRBJ2-1; D may be TRBD2 (5 bases). CDR3 size: 13 residues. The ends were cut back, 0 bases at V and 7 bases at J, with 7 bases in the middle. The germline gives CDR1 KGHSH, CDR2 LQKENI.

The CDR3 reads CASSQDMGTGSPGTF. For the CDR3, the DNA is TGCGCCAGCAGCCAAGATATGGGGACAGGTTCCCCGGGCACCTTC. The rearrangement joins TRBV4-3 to TRBJ1-2, with 8 bases lining up with TRBD1. This CDR3 comprises 15 residues. CDR1 LGHNA and CDR2 YSLEER come from the germline V gene. V lost 0 bases to trimming and J lost 13 bases; unmatched junction nucleotides: 13.

The CDR3 loop is CASSPSGHTQYF. The CDR3 DNA follows: TGTGCCAGCAGCCCCAGCGGGCATACGCAGTATTTT. The J gene is TRBJ2-3, the V gene TRBV7-2, with D possibly matching TRBD2 (6 bases). The germline V gene has CDR1 SGHTA and CDR2 FQGNSA. The CDR3 spans 12 residues. The germline V and J ends were trimmed by 5 bases and 7 bases, with 10 bases remaining between them.

The gene calls are TRBV29-1 and TRBJ2-3; possible D gene TRBD2, 6 bases. The CDR3 extends over 14 amino acids. V lost 6 bases and J lost 5, with 18 bases in between. The germline V gene encodes CDR1 SQVTM and CDR2 ANQGSEA. DNA for the CDR3: TGCAGCGTGAGGACCACGGGGGAAAGAGATACGCAGTATTTT. It encodes CSVRTTGERDTQYF.

The chain employs TRBV9 and TRBJ2-7; 7 bases agree with TRBD1. The length of the CDR3 is 16 residues. V was pared by 4 bases and J by 0 bases, with 10 bases of the junction left unmatched. Germline CDR1 and CDR2: SGDLS and YYNGEE. The DNA of the CDR3 is TGTGCCAGCAGCCCCACAACAGGGGACCTCTCCTACGAGCAGTACTTC. Protein sequence: CASSPTTGDLSYEQYF.

The chain recombines TRBV5-6 with TRBJ2-3; 11 bases map to TRBD2. The junction had 10 bases not matched to a gene; V was cut back by 4 bases and J by 9 bases. The CDR3 has 15 amino acids. Germline lookup yields CDR1 SGHDT and CDR2 YYEEEE. CDR3 sequence: CASSPQRLAGLTQYF. The CDR3 DNA follows: TGTGCCAGCAGCCCCCAGAGACTAGCGGGGTTGACGCAGTATTTT.

The chain uses TRBV29-1 and TRBJ2-3; 8 bases line up with TRBD1. J was trimmed by 2 bases and V by 5 bases; bases with no gene match: 6. The CDR3 extends over 14 amino acids. Germline V gene data show CDR1 as SQVTM and CDR2 as ANQGSEA. CDR3 DNA: TGCAGCGTTAGCCCGGGACAGGCCACAGATACGCAGTATTTT. Its protein product is CSVSPGQATDTQYF.

This clone was observed a few times. The chain links TRBV7-2 to TRBJ2-7; D call uncertain. CDR1 and CDR2 from the germline V gene are SGHTA and FQGNSA. V gave up 0 bases and J gave up 5 bases, with 5 bases separating them. The CDR3 totals 12 residues. As DNA, the CDR3 is TGTGCCAGCAGCTTAGCGTCCGACGAGCAGTACTTC. Translation: CASSLASDEQYF.

The CDR3 loop reads CASSGLMPGQAEAFF. Here the CDR3 DNA reads TGTGCCAGCAGTGGACTAATGCCGGGACAGGCTGAAGCTTTCTTT. The rearrangement joins TRBV6-1 to TRBJ1-1, with 8 bases that match TRBD1. The CDR3 consists of 15 residues. CDR1 MNHNS and CDR2 SASEGT come from the germline V gene. Trimming at V came to 4 bases and at J to 6 bases, leaving 10 bases not matched to a gene.

The V and J genes are TRBV4-3 and TRBJ2-7; 8 positions match TRBD2. V was pared by 3 bases and J by 6 bases, with 10 bases of the junction left unmatched. The CDR3 covers 15 residues. Germline CDR1 is LGHNA and CDR2 is YSLEER. The CDR3 nucleotides are TGCGCCAGCAGCCAGGTCAGCGGGACTAGTCGCGAGCAGTACTTC. Translation: CASSQVSGTSREQYF.

V and J are TRBV15 and TRBJ2-5, with 7 bases matching TRBD2. The V gene end was trimmed by 3 bases and the J gene end by 2 bases; junction bases not matched to a gene: 3. Germline assignment: CDR1 LNHNV and CDR2 YYDKDF (reference sequence). The CDR3 sequence is 14 residues long. This chain's CDR3 is CATSRRGNQETQYF. In nucleotides, the CDR3 is TGTGCCACCAGCAGGCGGGGGAATCAAGAGACCCAGTACTTC. The complete variable domain, with remaining parts taken from reference TRBV15 and TRBJ2-5, reads DAMVIQNPRYQVTQFGKPVTLSCSQTLNHNVMYWYQQKSSQAPKLLFHYYDKDFNNEADTPDNFQSRRPNTSFCFLDIRSPGLGDTAMYLCATSRRGNQETQYFGPGTRLLVL.

This sequence joins TRBV25-1 and TRBJ2-1; 7 bases map to TRBD1. Germline lookup yields CDR1 MGHDK and CDR2 SYGVNS. V lost 7 bases and J lost 4; bases outside the gene matches: 7. The CDR3 runs to 14 residues. The CDR3 reads CASTRDSYYNEQFF. The CDR3 coding sequence is TGTGCCAGCACCCGGGACAGCTATTACAATGAGCAGTTCTTC.

V usage is TRBV11-2 and J usage is TRBJ2-1; D tentatively reads TRBD1 or TRBD2 (5 bases each). The CDR3 has 16 amino acids. Trimming stripped 5 bases from V and 0 bases from J, with 14 bases between. The germline gives CDR1 SGHAT, CDR2 FQNNGV. CDR3 sequence reads: CASSPLTGRSYNEQFF. CDR3 nucleotide sequence: TGTGCCAGCAGCCCTCTGACGGGGCGCTCCTACAATGAGCAGTTCTTC.

The genes are TRBV5-6 and TRBJ1-2; D call uncertain. V dropped 0 bases and J dropped 8 bases, with 14 bases sitting between them. This CDR3 comprises 14 residues. Germline-derived CDR1 and CDR2 are SGHDT and YYEEEE. The CDR3 region is CASSLGEIFTGYTF. In DNA, the CDR3 is TGTGCCAGCAGCTTGGGGGAGATCTTCACCGGCTACACCTTC.